This entry concerns a single TCR beta chain. What antigen it recognizes has not been identified. Base qualities are not at hand, and no much larger clone is one base apart. The CDR3, cysteine through phenylalanine, is 13 amino acids long. Just the 39-base CDR3 DNA is kept, in frame starting at base 1. Trimming accounts for 6 bases at V and 7 bases at J, while the number of junction bases matched to no gene is 2. CDR1 MGHDK and CDR2 SYGVNS are derived from the germline V gene. This sample is drawn from a study of blood T cell repertoires in COVID-19 (dated by TCRdb to the early 2020s). Looking at the study overall: Samples covering the acute and convalescent phases of COVID-19 were provided by collaborators in the United States, Italy and Spain. The prospective study material was composed of cDNA or gDNA derived from T cells, B-cell-depleted T cells, or PBMCs. Where available, HLA class I and class II types were obtained from metadata supplied by the sample provider rather than from assay-based typing. The repertoires were released in a freely available public database intended as a resource for research on the immune response to SARS-CoV-2. Nearly every sample came with metadata listing a de-identified subject ID, COVID-19 status, age in years and sex. The dataset comprised deeply sampled blood TCRbeta repertoires from subjects exposed to, actively infected with, or recovered from COVID-19. The samples were drawn from the first 160 participants of the ongoing ImmuneRACE study and from 950 to 1,500 subjects provided by 6 global collaborators.

Each collaborating institution followed its own protocols to collect whole blood in K2EDTA tubes. Collaborator samples were shipped for TCRbeta analysis as frozen whole blood, isolated PBMCs, or DNA extracted from either sample type. The investigation overall reported the following: Clinical and demographic metadata were provided uncurated, with the amount varying by source and participant.

The immunoSEQ Assay, a bias-controlled multiplex PCR, was used to amplify TCRbeta CDR3 regions from genomic DNA. The authors' pipeline ran thus. Within the assay, amplification of reference gene primers was used to estimate how many nucleated cells each sample contained. Sequence reads were collapsed and filtered to measure the absolute abundance of every unique TCRbeta CDR3 rearrangement. For each sample, productive Simpson clonality was calculated as the square root of Simpson's diversity index over productive rearrangements. Held by TCRdb, this immuneACCESS table contains in-frame sequences only and omits some clones. Under half of the omission traces to an unresolved V gene where checked; the cause of the rest is unknown. That table supplies the V and J calls and clone size; D and trimming were determined from the DNA. Recorded for this sample are 200,000 to 300,000 clones; around 85% of them occurred a single time. Of the sample, roughly 7.9% falls within the top ten clones.

The clonotype comes from a woman over 75 with acute or convalescent COVID-19. The chain joins TRBV25-1 to TRBJ1-6; TRBD1 aligns with 8 central bases. Sequencing was performed on peripheral blood. The bases read TGTGCCAGCAGGGACAGGGTCAATTCACCCCTCCACTTT. Translated, it reads CASRDRVNSPLHF.